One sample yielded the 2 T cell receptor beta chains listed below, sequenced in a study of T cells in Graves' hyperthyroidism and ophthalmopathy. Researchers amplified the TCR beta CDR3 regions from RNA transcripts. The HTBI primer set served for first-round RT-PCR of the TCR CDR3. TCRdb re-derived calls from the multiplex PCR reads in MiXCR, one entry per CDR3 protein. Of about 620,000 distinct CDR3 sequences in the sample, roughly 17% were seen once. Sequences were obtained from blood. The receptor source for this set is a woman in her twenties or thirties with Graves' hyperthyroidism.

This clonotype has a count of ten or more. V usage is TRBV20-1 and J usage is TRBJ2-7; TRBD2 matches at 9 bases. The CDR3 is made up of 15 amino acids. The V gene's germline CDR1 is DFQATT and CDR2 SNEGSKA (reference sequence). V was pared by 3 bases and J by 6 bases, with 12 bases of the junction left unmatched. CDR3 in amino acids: CSASVTGLASIEQYF. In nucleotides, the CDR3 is TGCAGTGCTAGCGTCACGGGACTAGCCTCTATCGAGCAGTACTTC.

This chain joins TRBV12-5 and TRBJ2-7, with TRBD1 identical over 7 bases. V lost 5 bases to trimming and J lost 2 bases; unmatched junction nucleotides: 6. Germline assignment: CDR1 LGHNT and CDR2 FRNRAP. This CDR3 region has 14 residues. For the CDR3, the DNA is TGTGCTAGTGGTCAGGGGACAGCCCCCTACGAGCAGTACTTC. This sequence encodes CASGQGTAPYEQYF.